The 18 T cell receptor beta chains listed next were all sequenced from one sample in a study of CD8+ T cells in alopecia areata. Treatment in this sample: oral pan-JAK inhibitor, 5-10 mg twice daily. Reverse transcribed after extraction, RNA yielded cDNA as the sequencing template. Here immunoSEQ multiplex PCR was the method, and the copy in TCRdb shows in-frame clones only, minus some. The sample consists of under 250,000 clones, more than 45% of them appearing once. Sequences were derived from CD4+ T cells sorted from blood, sampled at week 4, from a patient treated with tofacitinib. These receptor sequences come from a human donor with alopecia areata.

This clone has more than one count but fewer than ten. The same CDR3 also results from other DNA sequences found in this sample. The chain combines TRBV2 with TRBJ2-3, with 8 bases lining up with TRBD1. The V segment lost 5 bases and the J segment 3 bases; nucleotides outside the gene matches: 7. The CDR3 sequence is 15 residues long. The V gene's germline CDR1 is SNHLY and CDR2 FYNNEI. CDR3 nucleotides: TGTGCCAGCAGTCAAGGACAGGGTAGGACAGATACGCAGTATTTT. Translation: CASSQGQGRTDTQYF.

This clone was seen only a few times. This sequence joins TRBV19 and TRBJ1-1; D not resolved. This CDR3 has 14 amino acids. V was cut by 6 bases and J by 2 bases, with 13 bases left in between. CDR1 and CDR2 from the germline V gene are LNHDA and SQIVND (reference sequence). CDR3 in DNA: TGTGCCAGTAGCCTCACGTGGGTAAACACTGAAGCTTTCTTT. This gives the protein CASSLTWVNTEAFF.

This clone has just a few counts. V gene TRBV9 combines with J gene TRBJ1-1; possibly TRBD1 for D (6 bases). The CDR3 runs 15 residues. Germline V gene lookup returns CDR1 SGDLS and CDR2 YYNGEE. V lost 3 bases and J 7 bases, leaving 19 bases between the germline ends. The CDR3 bases are TGTGCCAGCAGCGCCCTCGGGACACCCTTATATGAAGCTTTCTTT. Encoded protein: CASSALGTPLYEAFF.

J is TRBJ1-1 and V is TRBV29-1; a weak D match, TRBD1 (6 bases). V lost 4 bases, J lost 1 base, and 10 bases lay in between. The V gene's germline CDR1 is SQVTM and CDR2 ANQGSEA. CDR3 length equals 13 residues. CDR3: CSVVWGANTEAFF. The CDR3 DNA reads as TGCAGCGTTGTGTGGGGGGCGAACACTGAAGCTTTCTTT.

The J gene is TRBJ1-2, the V gene TRBV25-1; D unclear. V lost 9 bases to trimming and J lost 8 bases, with 22 bases between them. Germline lookup yields CDR1 MGHDK and CDR2 SYGVNS. The CDR3 runs to 14 residues. The chain's CDR3 is CASQVLGPLGGYTF. In DNA, the CDR3 is TGTGCCAGTCAGGTACTTGGGCCCCTCGGGGGCTACACCTTC.

V and J are TRBV7-2 and TRBJ2-3; D is perhaps TRBD2 (6 bases). Trimming removed 5 bases at V and 3 bases at J, with 18 bases between. Germline assignment: CDR1 SGHTA and CDR2 FQGNSA. The CDR3 consists of 16 residues. The DNA of the CDR3 is TGTGCCAGCAGCCCCCGCAGGTTGGGGGGAACAGATACGCAGTATTTT. This sequence encodes CASSPRRLGGTDTQYF.

The rearrangement uses TRBV13 and TRBJ1-2; perhaps TRBD1 as D (6 bases). The V end lost 4 bases, the J end lost 7 bases, and 19 bases lay between the germline ends. The CDR3 is 15 residues long. Germline V gives CDR1 PRHDT, CDR2 FYEKMQ (reference sequence). In nucleotides, the CDR3 is TGTGCCAGCAGCTCGACCCAGGGGCAACGCGGTGGCTACACCTTC. It is translated as CASSSTQGQRGGYTF.

The chain uses TRBV27 and TRBJ2-3; TRBD2 matches at 11 bases. The J segment lost 10 bases and the V segment lost 3 bases, leaving 9 bases of the junction unmatched. Germline CDR1 MNHEY, CDR2 SMNVEV (reference sequence). The CDR3 contains 15 residues. The DNA for the CDR3 is TGTGCCAGCAGTTTTTTAGCGGGGGGGCCGGTAGCGCAGTATTTT. It specifies CASSFLAGGPVAQYF.

The chain is built from TRBV7-2 and TRBJ2-3, with 8 bases matching TRBD2. The V segment lost 5 bases and the J segment 3 bases; nucleotides outside the gene matches: 4. Germline V gene data show CDR1 as SGHTA and CDR2 as FQGNSA. The CDR3 runs 14 residues. The CDR3 reads CASSEGTRTDTQYF. CDR3 nucleotide sequence: TGTGCCAGCAGCGAAGGGACTAGAACAGATACGCAGTATTTT. Variable domain in full (rest from reference TRBV7-2 and TRBJ2-3): GAGVSQSPSNKVTEKGKDVELRCDPISGHTALYWYRQSLGQGLEFLIYFQGNSAPDKSGLPSDRFSAERTGGSVSTLTIQRTQQEDSAVYLCASSEGTRTDTQYFGPGTRLTVL.

The V and J genes are TRBV2 and TRBJ2-7; no reliable D call. Germline loops: CDR1 SNHLY, CDR2 FYNNEI. This CDR3 is 14 amino acids long. V shed 6 bases and J shed 2 bases, with 14 bases lying between them. CDR3 region: CASRMVGLAYEQYF. The CDR3 coding sequence is TGTGCCAGCAGAATGGTGGGGTTAGCCTACGAGCAGTACTTC.

The chain couples TRBV6-1 to TRBJ1-2; TRBD1 matches 8 bases. The CDR3 spans 14 residues. J gave up 6 bases and V 7 bases, and 10 bases lay outside the gene matches. Germline-derived CDR1 and CDR2 are MNHNS and SASEGT. DNA of the CDR3: TGTGCCAGCAACCCCGGACAGGGTCCTCATGGCTACACCTTC. Translation gives CASNPGQGPHGYTF.

The J gene is TRBJ1-1, the V gene TRBV29-1, with D unclear. V was clipped by 4 bases and J by 9 bases, with 18 bases between them. CDR3 length: 13 residues. Germline CDR1 SQVTM, CDR2 ANQGSEA. CDR3 loop: CSVGLRTFGKAFF. The CDR3 DNA reads as TGCAGCGTTGGCCTGCGTACCTTTGGGAAAGCTTTCTTT. The variable domain in full, with the rest retrieved from reference TRBV29-1 and TRBJ1-1, is SAVISQKPSRDICQRGTSLTIQCQVDSQVTMMFWYRQQPGQSLTLIATANQGSEATYESGFVIDKFPISRPNLTFSTLTVSNMSPEDSSIYLCSVGLRTFGKAFFGQGTRLTVV.

The chain combines TRBV30 with TRBJ1-5; 8 bases fit TRBD1. V shed 4 bases, J shed 7 bases, and the junction held 6 bases outside the gene matches. Germline V gene sequence: CDR1 GTSNPN, CDR2 SVGIG (reference sequence). The CDR3 contains 13 residues. The CDR3 sequence: CAWNQGARQPQHF. Written as DNA, the CDR3 is TGTGCCTGGAACCAGGGGGCACGGCAGCCCCAGCATTTT. Combining the CDR3 with reference TRBV30 and TRBJ1-5 gives the whole variable domain SQTIHQWPATLVQPVGSPLSLECTVEGTSNPNLYWYRQAAGRGLQLLFYSVGIGQISSEVPQNLSASRPQDRQFILSSKKLLLSDSGFYLCAWNQGARQPQHFGDGTRLSIL.

The V gene is TRBV4-1, the J gene TRBJ1-4; 8 nucleotides align to TRBD1. Germline V gene data show CDR1 as MGHRA and CDR2 as YSYEKL. This CDR3 has 15 amino acids. The V gene end was trimmed by 3 bases and the J gene end by 8 bases; junction bases not matched to a gene: 8. The DNA for the CDR3 is TGCGCCAGCAGCCATGCCGGGACAGGTGGCGAAAAACTGTTTTTT. Its protein is CASSHAGTGGEKLFF.

This clone appeared a single time. DNA of the CDR3: TGTGCCAGCAGTGCCTCTAGCGGGGGAGGGGATACGCAGTATTTT. The encoded protein is CASSASSGGGDTQYF. The rearrangement joins TRBV25-1 to TRBJ2-3; 10 positions agree with TRBD2. The CDR3 loop spans 15 amino acids. Trimming removed 4 bases from V and 6 bases from J; junction bases left unmatched: 7. Germline CDR1 reads MGHDK; CDR2 reads SYGVNS. The whole variable domain, filled in from reference TRBV25-1 and TRBJ2-3, reads EADIYQTPRYLVIGTGKKITLECSQTMGHDKMYWYQQDPGMELHLIHYSYGVNSTEKGDLSSESTVSRIRTEHFPLTLESARPSHTSQYLCASSASSGGGDTQYFGPGTRLTVL.

This chain joins TRBV4-3 and TRBJ2-4; a weak D match, TRBD1 (5 bases). From germline, CDR1 is LGHNA and CDR2 YSLEER. This CDR3 contains 13 residues. V gave up 2 bases and J gave up 7 bases, with 9 bases separating them. CDR3 protein: CASSQQGTNIQYF. In nucleotides, the CDR3 is TGCGCCAGCAGCCAACAGGGCACCAACATTCAGTACTTC.

V usage is TRBV5-1 and J usage is TRBJ2-2, with D perhaps given as TRBD1 or TRBD2 (6 bases each). Trimming pared 5 bases from V and 11 bases from J, leaving 19 bases between. This CDR3 has 14 amino acids. Germline V gene sequence: CDR1 SGHRS, CDR2 YFSETQ. The CDR3 DNA is TGCGCCAGCAGACAGGAGGGGGTGACGGGCGAGCTGTTTTTT. This gives the protein CASRQEGVTGELFF.

Only a few counts were recorded for this clone. The chain combines TRBV6-4 with TRBJ2-1, with TRBD2 matching 7 bases. The trim removed 5 bases at V and 8 bases at J, leaving 6 bases unmatched. Germline V lookup: CDR1 MRHNA, CDR2 SNTAGT. This CDR3 is built from 13 residues. The CDR3 bases are TGTGCCAGCAGTCGGGACTACGGGGATGAGCAGTTCTTC. Amino acid sequence: CASSRDYGDEQFF.